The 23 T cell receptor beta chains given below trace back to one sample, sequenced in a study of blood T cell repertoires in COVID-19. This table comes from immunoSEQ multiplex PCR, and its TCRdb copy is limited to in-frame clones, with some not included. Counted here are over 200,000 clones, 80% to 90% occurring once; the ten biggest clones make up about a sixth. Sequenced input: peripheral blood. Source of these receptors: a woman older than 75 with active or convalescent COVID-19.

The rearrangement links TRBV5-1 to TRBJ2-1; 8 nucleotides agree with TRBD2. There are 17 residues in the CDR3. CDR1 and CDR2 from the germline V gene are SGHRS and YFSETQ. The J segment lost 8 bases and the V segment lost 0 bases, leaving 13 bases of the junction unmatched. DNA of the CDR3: TGCGCCAGCAGCTTGGCCTTAGTAGCGGGATTGGGCCATGAGCAGTTCTTC. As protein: CASSLALVAGLGHEQFF.

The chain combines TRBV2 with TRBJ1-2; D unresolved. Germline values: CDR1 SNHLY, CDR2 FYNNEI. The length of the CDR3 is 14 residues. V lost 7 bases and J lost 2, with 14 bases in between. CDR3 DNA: TGTGCCAGCACCAAGGAAGGAGGCAACTATGGCTACACCTTC. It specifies CASTKEGGNYGYTF.

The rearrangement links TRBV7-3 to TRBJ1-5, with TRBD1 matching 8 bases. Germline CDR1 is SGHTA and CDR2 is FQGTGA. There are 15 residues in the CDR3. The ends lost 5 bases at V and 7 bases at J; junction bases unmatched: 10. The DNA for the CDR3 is TGTGCCAGCAGCCCACAGGGGGGAATAGGACAGCCCCAGCATTTT. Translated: CASSPQGGIGQPQHF. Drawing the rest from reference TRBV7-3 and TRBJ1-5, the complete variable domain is GAGVSQTPSNKVTEKGKYVELRCDPISGHTALYWYRQSLGQGPEFLIYFQGTGAADDSGLPNDRFFAVRPEGSVSTLKIQRTERGDSAVYLCASSPQGGIGQPQHFGDGTRLSIL.

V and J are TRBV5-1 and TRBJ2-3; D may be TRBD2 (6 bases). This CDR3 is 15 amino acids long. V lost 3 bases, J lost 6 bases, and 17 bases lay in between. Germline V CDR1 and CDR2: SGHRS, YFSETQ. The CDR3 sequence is CASSSPTGAVDTQYF. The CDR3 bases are TGCGCCAGCAGCTCCCCGACGGGAGCGGTGGATACGCAGTATTTT.

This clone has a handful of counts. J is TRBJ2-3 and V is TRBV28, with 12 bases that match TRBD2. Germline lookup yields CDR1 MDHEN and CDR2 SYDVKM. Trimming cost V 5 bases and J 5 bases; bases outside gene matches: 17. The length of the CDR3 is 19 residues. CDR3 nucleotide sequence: TGTGCCAGCAGTCAAATAATCCTAGCGGGGGGGACTAGCGAAGATACGCAGTATTTT. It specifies CASSQIILAGGTSEDTQYF. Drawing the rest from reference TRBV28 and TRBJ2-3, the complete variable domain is DVKVTQSSRYLVKRTGEKVFLECVQDMDHENMFWYRQDPGLGLRLIYFSYDVKMKEKGDIPEGYSVSREKKERFSLILESASTNQTSMYLCASSQIILAGGTSEDTQYFGPGTRLTVL.

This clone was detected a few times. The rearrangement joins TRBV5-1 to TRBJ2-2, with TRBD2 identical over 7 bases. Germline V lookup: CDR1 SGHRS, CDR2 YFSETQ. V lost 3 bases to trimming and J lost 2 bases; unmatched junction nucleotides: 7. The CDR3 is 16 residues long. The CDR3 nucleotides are TGCGCCAGCAGCTCAGTGCCTAGCGGCAACACCGGGGAGCTGTTTTTT. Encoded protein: CASSSVPSGNTGELFF.

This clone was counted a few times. As DNA, the CDR3 is TGCGCCAGCAGCTCGACCGTTGGACTAGGGGTATACGAGCAGTACTTC. This encodes CASSSTVGLGVYEQYF. The chain links TRBV5-1 to TRBJ2-7; 7 positions agree with TRBD2. The CDR3 extends over 16 amino acids. CDR1 is SGHRS and CDR2 is YFSETQ in the germline V gene. V gave up 3 bases and J gave up 4 bases; unmatched junction bases: 13.

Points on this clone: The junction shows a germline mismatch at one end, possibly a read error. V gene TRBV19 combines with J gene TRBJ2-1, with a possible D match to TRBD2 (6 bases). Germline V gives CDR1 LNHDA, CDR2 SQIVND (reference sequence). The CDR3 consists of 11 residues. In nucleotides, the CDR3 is TGTGCCAGTAGTGGGGGACTCCTTCAAGTCTTC. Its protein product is CASSGGLLQVF.

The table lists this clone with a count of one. The CDR3 DNA sequence: TGTGCCAGCAGCCCAAACAGGGCTAACTATGGCTACACCTTC. Its translation is CASSPNRANYGYTF. V is TRBV3-1 (or the pseudogene TRBV3-2) and J is TRBJ1-2; a possible D gene is TRBD1 (6 bases). This CDR3 spans 14 amino acids. Germline-derived CDR1 and CDR2 are LGHDT and YNNKEL (reference sequence). Trimming shortened V by 4 bases and J by 0 bases, and 9 bases separated the two germline ends.

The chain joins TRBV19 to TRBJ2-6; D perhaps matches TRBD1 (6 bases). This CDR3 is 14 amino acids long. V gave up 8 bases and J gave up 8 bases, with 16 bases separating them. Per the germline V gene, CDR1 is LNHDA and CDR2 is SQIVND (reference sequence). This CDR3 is CASSKGVDSNVLTF. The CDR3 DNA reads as TGTGCCAGTTCAAAGGGGGTCGATTCCAACGTCCTGACTTTC.

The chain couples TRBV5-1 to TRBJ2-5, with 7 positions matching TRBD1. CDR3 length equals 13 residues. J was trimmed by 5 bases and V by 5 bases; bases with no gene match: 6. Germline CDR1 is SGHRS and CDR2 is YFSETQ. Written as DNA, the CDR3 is TGCGCCAGCAGTCAGACAGGGTGGGAGACCCAGTACTTC. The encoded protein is CASSQTGWETQYF.

The CDR3: CASSQDRPPWDIFNEQFF. The CDR3 DNA reads TGCGCCAGCAGCCAAGATAGGCCTCCGTGGGACATTTTTAATGAGCAGTTCTTC. The chain joins TRBV4-3 to TRBJ2-1; the D gene is possibly TRBD1 (6 bases). The ends were cut back, 0 bases at V and 7 bases at J, with 22 bases in the middle. The CDR3 consists of 18 residues. The germline V gene encodes CDR1 LGHNA and CDR2 YSLEER.

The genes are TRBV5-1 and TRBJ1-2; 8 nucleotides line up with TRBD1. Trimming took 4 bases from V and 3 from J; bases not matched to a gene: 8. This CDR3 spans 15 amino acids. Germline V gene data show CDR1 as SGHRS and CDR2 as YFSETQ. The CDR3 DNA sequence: TGCGCCAGCAGCGAATCGACAGGGGTTGACTATGGCTACACCTTC. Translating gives CASSESTGVDYGYTF.

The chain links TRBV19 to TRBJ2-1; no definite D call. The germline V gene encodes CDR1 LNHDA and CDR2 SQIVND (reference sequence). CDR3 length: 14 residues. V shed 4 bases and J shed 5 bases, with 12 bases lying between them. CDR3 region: CASSSGRRHNEQFF. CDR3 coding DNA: TGTGCCAGTAGTAGCGGTAGGCGACACAATGAGCAGTTCTTC.

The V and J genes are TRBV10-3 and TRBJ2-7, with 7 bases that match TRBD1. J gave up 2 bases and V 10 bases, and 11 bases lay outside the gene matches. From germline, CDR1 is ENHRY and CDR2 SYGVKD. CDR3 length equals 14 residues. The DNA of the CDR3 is TGTGCCACCGACCGACAGGGTGGGACCTACGAGCAGTACTTC. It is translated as CATDRQGGTYEQYF.

This CDR3 is CASSQEGTQSYGYTF. As DNA, the CDR3 is TGCGCCAGCAGCCAAGAAGGGACACAAAGCTATGGCTACACCTTC. V is TRBV4-3 and J is TRBJ1-2; TRBD1 is a possible D gene (6 bases). V was trimmed by 0 bases and J by 4 bases, leaving 12 bases between them. The CDR3 consists of 15 residues. Germline V lookup: CDR1 LGHNA, CDR2 YSLEER.

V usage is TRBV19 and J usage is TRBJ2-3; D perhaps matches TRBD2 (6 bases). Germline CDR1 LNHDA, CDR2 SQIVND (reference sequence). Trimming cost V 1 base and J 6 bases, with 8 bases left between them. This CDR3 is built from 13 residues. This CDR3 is CASSIVGGDTQYF. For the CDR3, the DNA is TGTGCCAGTAGTATAGTCGGGGGTGATACGCAGTATTTT.

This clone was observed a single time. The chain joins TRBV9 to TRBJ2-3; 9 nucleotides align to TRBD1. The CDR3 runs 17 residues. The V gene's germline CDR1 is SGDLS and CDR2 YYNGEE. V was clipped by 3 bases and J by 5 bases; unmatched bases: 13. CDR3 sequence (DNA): TGTGCCAGCAGCGCCCTAGGTGGGACAGGGTTGAGAGATACGCAGTATTTT. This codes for CASSALGGTGLRDTQYF.

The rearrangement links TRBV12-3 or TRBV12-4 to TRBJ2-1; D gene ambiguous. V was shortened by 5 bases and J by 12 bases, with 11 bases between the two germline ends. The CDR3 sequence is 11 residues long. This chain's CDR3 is CASSPGSTQFF. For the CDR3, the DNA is TGTGCCAGCAGTCCCGGGTCGACGCAGTTCTTC.

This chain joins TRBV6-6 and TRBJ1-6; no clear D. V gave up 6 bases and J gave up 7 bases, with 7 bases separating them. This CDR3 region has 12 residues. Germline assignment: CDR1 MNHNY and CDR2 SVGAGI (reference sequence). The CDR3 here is CASRHKNSPLHF. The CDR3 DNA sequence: TGTGCCAGCAGACACAAAAATTCACCCCTCCACTTT.

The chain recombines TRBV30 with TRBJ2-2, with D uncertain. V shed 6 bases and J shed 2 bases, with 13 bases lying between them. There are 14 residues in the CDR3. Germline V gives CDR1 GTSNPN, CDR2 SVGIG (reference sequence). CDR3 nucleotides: TGTGCCTGTTTATCCGGGTTCAACACCGGGGAGCTGTTTTTT. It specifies CACLSGFNTGELFF.

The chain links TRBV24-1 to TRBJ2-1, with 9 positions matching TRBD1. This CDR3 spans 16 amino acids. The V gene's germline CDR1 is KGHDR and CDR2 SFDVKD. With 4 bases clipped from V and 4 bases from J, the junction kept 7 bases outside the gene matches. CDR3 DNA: TGTGCCACCAGTGACCCCGGGACAGGGCAGTACAATGAGCAGTTCTTC. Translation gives CATSDPGTGQYNEQFF.

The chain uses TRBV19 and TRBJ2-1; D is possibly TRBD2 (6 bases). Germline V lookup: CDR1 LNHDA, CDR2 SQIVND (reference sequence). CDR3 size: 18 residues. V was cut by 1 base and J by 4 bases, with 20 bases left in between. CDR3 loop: CASSIGGDGLPMYNEQFF. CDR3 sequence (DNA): TGTGCCAGTAGTATAGGTGGGGATGGACTACCAATGTACAATGAGCAGTTCTTC.